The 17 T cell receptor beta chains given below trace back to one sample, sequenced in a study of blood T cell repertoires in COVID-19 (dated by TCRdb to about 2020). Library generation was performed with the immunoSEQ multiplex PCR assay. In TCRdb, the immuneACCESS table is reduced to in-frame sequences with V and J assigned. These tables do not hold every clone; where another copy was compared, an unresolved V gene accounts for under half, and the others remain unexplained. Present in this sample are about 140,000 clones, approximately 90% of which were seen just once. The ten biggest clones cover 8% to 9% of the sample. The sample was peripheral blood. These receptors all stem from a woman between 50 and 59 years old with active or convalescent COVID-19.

CDR3 loop: CASSPTYLSGYGYTF. The CDR3 nucleotides are TGTGCCAGCAGCCCGACATATTTAAGCGGCTATGGCTACACCTTC. The chain couples TRBV4-2 to TRBJ1-2; D is undetermined. This CDR3 contains 15 residues. Trimming removed 4 bases at V and 4 bases at J, with 16 bases between. The V gene's germline CDR1 is LGHNA and CDR2 YNFKEQ.

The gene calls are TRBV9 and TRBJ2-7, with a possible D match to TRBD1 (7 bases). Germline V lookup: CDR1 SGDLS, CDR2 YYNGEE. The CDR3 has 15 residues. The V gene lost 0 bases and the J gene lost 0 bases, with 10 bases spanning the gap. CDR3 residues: CASSVGQGLSYEQYF. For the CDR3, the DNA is TGTGCCAGCAGCGTAGGACAGGGACTCTCCTACGAGCAGTACTTC.

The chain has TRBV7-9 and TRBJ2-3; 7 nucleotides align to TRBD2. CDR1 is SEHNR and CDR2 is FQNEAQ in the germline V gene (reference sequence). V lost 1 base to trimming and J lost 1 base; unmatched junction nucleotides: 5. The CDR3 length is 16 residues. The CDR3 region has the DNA TGTGCCAGCAGCTTAGTAATGAGCGGGGGCACAGATACGCAGTATTTT. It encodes CASSLVMSGGTDTQYF.

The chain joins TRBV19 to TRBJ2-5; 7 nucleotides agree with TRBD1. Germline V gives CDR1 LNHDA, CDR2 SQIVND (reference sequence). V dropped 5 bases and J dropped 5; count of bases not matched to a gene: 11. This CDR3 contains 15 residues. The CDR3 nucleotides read TGTGCCAGTAGTGTATCAGGGGGTCTAAAGGAGACCCAGTACTTC. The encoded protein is CASSVSGGLKETQYF.

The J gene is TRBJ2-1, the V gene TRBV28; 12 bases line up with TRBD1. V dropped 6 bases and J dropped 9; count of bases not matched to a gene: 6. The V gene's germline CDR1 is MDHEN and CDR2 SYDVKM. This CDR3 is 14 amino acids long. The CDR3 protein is CASSLGQGAGEQFF. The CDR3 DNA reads TGTGCCAGCAGCCTGGGACAGGGGGCGGGTGAGCAGTTCTTC.

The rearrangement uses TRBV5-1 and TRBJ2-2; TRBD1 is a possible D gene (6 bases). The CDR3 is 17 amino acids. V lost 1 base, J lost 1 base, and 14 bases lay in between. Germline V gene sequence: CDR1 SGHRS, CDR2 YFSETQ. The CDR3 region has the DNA TGCGCCAGCAGCTTGCCCCTACAGGGTTTGAACACCGGGGAGCTGTTTTTT. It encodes CASSLPLQGLNTGELFF.

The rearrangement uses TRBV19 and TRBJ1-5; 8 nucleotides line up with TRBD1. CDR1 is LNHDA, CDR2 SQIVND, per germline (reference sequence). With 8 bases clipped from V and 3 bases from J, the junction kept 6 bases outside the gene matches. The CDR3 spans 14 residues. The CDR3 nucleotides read TGTGCCAGTCAGGGGGCTAACCCCAATCAGCCCCAGCATTTT. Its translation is CASQGANPNQPQHF.

The CDR3 DNA sequence: TGTGCCAGCAGTACCTCCAGGTTAACTTTCTTT. Residues: CASSTSRLTFF. This chain joins TRBV12-3 or TRBV12-4 and TRBJ1-1; D is ambiguous. This CDR3 contains 11 residues. V was trimmed by 5 bases and J by 12 bases, leaving 13 bases between them.

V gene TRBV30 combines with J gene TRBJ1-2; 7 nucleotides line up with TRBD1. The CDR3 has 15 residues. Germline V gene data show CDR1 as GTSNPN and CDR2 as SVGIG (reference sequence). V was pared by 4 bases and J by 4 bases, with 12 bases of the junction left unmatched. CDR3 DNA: TGTGCCTGGATGGGGCAGGGGGGTTGGGTCTATGGCTACACCTTC. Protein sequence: CAWMGQGGWVYGYTF. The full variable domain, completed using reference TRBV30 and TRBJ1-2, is SQTIHQWPATLVQPVGSPLSLECTVEGTSNPNLYWYRQAAGRGLQLLFYSVGIGQISSEVPQNLSASRPQDRQFILSSKKLLLSDSGFYLCAWMGQGGWVYGYTFGSGTRLTVV.

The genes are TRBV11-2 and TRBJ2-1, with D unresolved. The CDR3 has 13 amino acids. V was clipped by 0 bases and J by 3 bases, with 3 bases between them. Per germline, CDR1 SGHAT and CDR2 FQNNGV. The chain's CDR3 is CASSLDSYNEQFF. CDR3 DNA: TGTGCCAGCAGCTTAGACAGCTACAATGAGCAGTTCTTC.

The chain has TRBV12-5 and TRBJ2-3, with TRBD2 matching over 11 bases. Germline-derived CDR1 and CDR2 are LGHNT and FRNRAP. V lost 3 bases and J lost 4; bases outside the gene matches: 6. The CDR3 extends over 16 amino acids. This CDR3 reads CASGFGTSGPADTQYF. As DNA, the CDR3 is TGTGCTAGTGGTTTCGGGACTAGCGGACCAGCAGATACGCAGTATTTT. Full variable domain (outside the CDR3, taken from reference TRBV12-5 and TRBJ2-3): DARVTQTPRHKVTEMGQEVTMRCQPILGHNTVFWYRQTMMQGLELLAYFRNRAPLDDSGMPKDRFSAEMPDATLATLKIQPSEPRDSAVYFCASGFGTSGPADTQYFGPGTRLTVL.

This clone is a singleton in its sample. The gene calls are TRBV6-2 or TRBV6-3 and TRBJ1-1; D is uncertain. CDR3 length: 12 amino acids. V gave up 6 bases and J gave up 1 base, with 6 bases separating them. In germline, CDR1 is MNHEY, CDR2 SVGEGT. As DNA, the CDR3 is TGTGCCAGCAGCTTCCAGAACACTGAAGCTTTCTTT. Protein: CASSFQNTEAFF.

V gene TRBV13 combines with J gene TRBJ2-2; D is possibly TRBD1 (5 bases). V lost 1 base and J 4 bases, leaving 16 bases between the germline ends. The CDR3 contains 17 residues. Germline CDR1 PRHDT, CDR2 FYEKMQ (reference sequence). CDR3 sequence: CASSLVFSGQGTGELFF. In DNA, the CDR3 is TGTGCCAGCAGCTTAGTGTTCAGTGGCCAGGGCACCGGGGAGCTGTTTTTT.

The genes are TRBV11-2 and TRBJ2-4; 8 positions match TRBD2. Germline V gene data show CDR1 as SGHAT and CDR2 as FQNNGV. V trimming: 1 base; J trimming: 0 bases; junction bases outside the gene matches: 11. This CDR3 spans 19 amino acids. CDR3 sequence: CASSLVSSTSGLAKNIQYF. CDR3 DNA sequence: TGTGCCAGCAGCTTAGTTTCGTCCACTAGCGGCCTAGCCAAAAACATTCAGTACTTC.

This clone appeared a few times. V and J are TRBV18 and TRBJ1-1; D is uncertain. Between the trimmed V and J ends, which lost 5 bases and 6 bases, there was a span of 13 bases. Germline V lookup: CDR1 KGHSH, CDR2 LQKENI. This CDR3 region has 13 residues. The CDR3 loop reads CASSSTREAEAFF. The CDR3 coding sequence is TGTGCCAGCTCATCTACGAGGGAGGCTGAAGCTTTCTTT.

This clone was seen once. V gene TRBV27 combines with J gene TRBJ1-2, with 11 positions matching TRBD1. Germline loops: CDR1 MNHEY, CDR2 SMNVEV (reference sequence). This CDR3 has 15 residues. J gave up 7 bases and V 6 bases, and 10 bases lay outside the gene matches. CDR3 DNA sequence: TGTGCCAGCAGACCGCCGGGACAGGGGGGCTTTGGCTACACCTTC. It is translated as CASRPPGQGGFGYTF.

CDR3 nucleotide sequence: TGTGCCAGCAGTTTAATGGGTAGCTTACCCCTCCACTTT. Its protein product is CASSLMGSLPLHF. V gene TRBV28 combines with J gene TRBJ1-6, with D unclear. V lost 2 bases, J lost 12 bases, and 11 bases lay in between. There are 13 residues in the CDR3. CDR1 MDHEN and CDR2 SYDVKM come from the germline V gene.